This TCR beta chain comes out of a study of T-cell memory formation after mild COVID-19. The CDR3 sequence is 15 residues long. Germline CDR1 is SGHTA and CDR2 is FQGTGA. Unmatched junction bases numbered 5, after V lost 1 base and J lost 10 bases. TCRdb analysed the 5' RACE reads with MiXCR anew, one entry per CDR3 protein. The sample contains fewer than 500,000 distinct CDR3 sequences, nearly 25% of which appear only once. The V and J genes are TRBV7-3 and TRBJ2-1, with 12 bases fitting TRBD2. This clonotype originated in an adult woman who had mild COVID-19 (a few samples of this study predate the infection). Cell type and time point are not known. The sample consisted of PBMCs or a T cell subset sorted from them (not recorded which). This chain's CDR3 is CASSLRLAGVREQFF. Here the CDR3 DNA reads TGTGCCAGCAGCTTAAGACTAGCGGGAGTAAGGGAGCAGTTCTTC.